What follows describes a single T cell receptor (beta chain). Its antigen remains unknown. Time point here: blood 2 weeks post-SBRT. The treatment here: 15 Gy SBRT to primary tumor, nephrectomy 4 weeks later. After SBRT, blood was collected at 2 and 4 weeks, plus baseline. The tumor was a clear cell renal cell carcinoma. These data belong to a study of radiation and T cells in renal cell carcinoma. Study in general: Nephrectomy followed 15 Gy stereotactic body radiation by 4 weeks.

Study results and caveats: Baseline intratumoral clonotype presence is unknown without pretreatment biopsies.

The germline V and J ends were trimmed by 6 bases and 1 base, with 11 bases remaining between them. CDR1 is MDHEN, CDR2 SYDVKM, per germline. The CDR3 sequence is 14 residues long. Method: immunoSEQ multiplex PCR; TCRdb's copy keeps in-frame clones and lacks some. The sample records 120,000 or so clones, approximately 75% being singletons. The TCR comes from a woman aged 60 to 75 with renal cell carcinoma. The specimen was blood, collected from a patient whose treatment included radiotherapy and nephrectomy. This chain joins TRBV28 and TRBJ2-3, with D tentatively TRBD2 (7 bases). The CDR3 coding sequence is TGTGCCAGCAGCTGGGGGGGGCGCACAGATACGCAGTATTTT. This encodes CASSWGGRTDTQYF.